The entry below gives a single TCR beta chain sequence along with its context. The data stem from a study of cytomegalovirus exposure and HLA in healthy donors. Primers included in the PCR were 60 Vbeta and 13 Jbeta primers. Data came from immunoSEQ multiplex PCR; TCRdb stores just in-frame clones and leaves some out. The table lists about 220,000 clones, less than 85% of them singletons. This receptor was taken from a man younger than 30 in good health and CMV-seronegative. The sample consisted of PBMCs.

In DNA form, the CDR3 reads TGTGCCAGCAGCGTGGGACAGGGGATCCAAGAGACCCAGTACTTC. Protein: CASSVGQGIQETQYF. The chain uses TRBV7-3 and TRBJ2-5, with 10 bases aligning to TRBD1. Unmatched junction bases numbered 4, after V lost 5 bases and J lost 1 base. Germline values: CDR1 SGHTA, CDR2 FQGTGA. This CDR3 is built from 15 residues.